This T cell receptor (beta chain) was recorded in a study of CD8+CD57+ T cells in acquired aplastic anemia. The TCR beta profiling, which covered VDJ combination and CDR3 sequence, was carried out using genomic DNA as the template. Using its own MiXCR run on the reads, TCRdb lists one record per CDR3 protein. The profile shows about 270,000 distinct CDR3 sequences, roughly three fifths of them singletons. This clonotype was seen ten or more times. Germline V gene data show CDR1 as SEHNR and CDR2 as FQNEAQ (reference sequence). The CDR3 totals 15 residues. J gave up 7 bases and V 3 bases, and 5 bases lay outside the gene matches.

Sample: sorted CD4+, CD8+, or CD8+CD57+ T cells (not recorded which) from PBMCs. This TCR derives from a human donor with severe aplastic anemia or a healthy control (not recorded which). This chain connects TRBV7-9 to TRBJ2-2; 10 nucleotides line up with TRBD1. Here the CDR3 DNA reads TGTGCCAGCAGCTTCCGACAGGGGGCGGACGGGGAGCTGTTTTTT. It encodes CASSFRQGADGELFF. The full variable domain, its missing parts supplied by reference TRBV7-9 and TRBJ2-2, is DTGVSQNPRHKITKRGQNVTFRCDPISEHNRLYWYRQTLGQGPEFLTYFQNEAQLEKSRLLSDRFSAERPKGSFSTLEIQRTEQGDSAMYLCASSFRQGADGELFFGEGSRLTVL.